This TCR beta chain was identified in a study of regulatory T cells in long-lasting Graves disease. As for the study in general: Positivity for TSH receptor antibodies plus over 5 years of antithyroid drugs meant persistent Graves' disease.

Time point noted: persistent/refractory GD, antithyroid drugs over 5 years with positive TRAb. The TCR library was made from RNA extracted from PBMCs. Building the TCR beta libraries relied on iRepertoire HTBI primers, and CDR3 regions underwent Arm-PCR. TCRdb ran MiXCR on the multiplex PCR reads and lists one entry per CDR3 protein. The sample yields about 660,000 distinct CDR3 sequences, around 30% seen once. This CDR3 spans 14 amino acids. V shed 7 bases and J shed 3 bases, with 13 bases lying between them. CDR1 and CDR2 (germline): MNHNS, SASEGT. This clonotype showed up just a few times. The CDR3 carries no conserved terminal phenylalanine or tryptophan, so it likely arises from a read error.

The V gene is TRBV6-1, the J gene TRBJ1-5; no clear D. The material sequenced was peripheral blood mononuclear cells (PBMCs), taken when the disease was refractory, from a patient treated with antithyroid drugs. The clonotype originates from a female donor with Graves disease. The chain's CDR3 is CASTIGDLNQPQHS. The DNA of the CDR3 is TGTGCCAGCACTATCGGGGATCTCAATCAGCCCCAGCATTCT.